These 19 T cell receptor beta chains were all obtained from the same sample, sequenced in a study of blood T cell repertoires in COVID-19. Profiling relied on immunoSEQ multiplex PCR, and the TCRdb table lists in-frame clones only, not all of them. Of 160,000 or so clones in the sample, 81% were seen once. Material for sequencing was PBMCs or T cells enriched from blood (not recorded which). These receptors all stem from a woman aged 40-49 years with acute COVID-19.

J is TRBJ2-2 and V is TRBV5-1; tentative D call: TRBD2 (5 bases). V was trimmed by 2 bases and J by 2 bases, leaving 7 bases between them. There are 14 residues in the CDR3. CDR1 is SGHRS and CDR2 is YFSETQ in the germline V gene. In DNA, the CDR3 is TGCGCCAGCAGCTTACGGGAAAACACCGGGGAGCTGTTTTTT. Protein product: CASSLRENTGELFF.

The V call is TRBV5-1, the J call TRBJ2-1; TRBD2 aligns across 8 bases. V shed 4 bases and J 3 bases; nucleotides not matched to a gene: 12. The CDR3 sequence is 17 residues long. CDR1 and CDR2 from the germline V gene are SGHRS and YFSETQ. The CDR3 protein is CASSHPLREEYYNEQFF. DNA of the CDR3: TGCGCCAGCAGCCATCCCTTGCGGGAGGAATACTACAATGAGCAGTTCTTC.

This sequence joins TRBV25-1 and TRBJ2-5; TRBD2 agrees at 7 bases. Germline values: CDR1 MGHDK, CDR2 SYGVNS. The CDR3 extends over 16 amino acids. V shed 2 bases, J shed 3 bases, and the junction held 9 bases outside the gene matches. The CDR3 spells CASSEGAVAGEETQYF. CDR3 nucleotide sequence: TGTGCCAGCAGTGAAGGCGCGGTGGCGGGAGAAGAGACCCAGTACTTC. Based on the CDR3 plus reference TRBV25-1 and TRBJ2-5, the full variable domain is EADIYQTPRYLVIGTGKKITLECSQTMGHDKMYWYQQDPGMELHLIHYSYGVNSTEKGDLSSESTVSRIRTEHFPLTLESARPSHTSQYLCASSEGAVAGEETQYFGPGTRLLVL.

V is TRBV12-3 or TRBV12-4 and J is TRBJ2-2, with D maybe TRBD2 (5 bases). There are 13 residues in the CDR3. Between the trimmed V and J ends, which lost 6 bases and 5 bases, there was a span of 10 bases. CDR3 sequence reads: CASRFRRTGELFF. As DNA, the CDR3 is TGTGCCAGCAGGTTTAGGAGGACCGGGGAGCTGTTTTTT.

This chain connects TRBV19 to TRBJ1-3; tentative D call: TRBD1 (5 bases). This CDR3 has 17 amino acids. CDR1 and CDR2 (germline): LNHDA, SQIVND (reference sequence). Trimming cost V 4 bases and J 2 bases, with 18 bases left between them. In nucleotides, the CDR3 is TGTGCCAGTAGTACCCACGGGACTACGGACGCTGGAAACACCATATATTTT. This gives the protein CASSTHGTTDAGNTIYF.

The chain employs TRBV19 and TRBJ1-5, with D unclear. The CDR3 totals 14 residues. Trimming pared 3 bases from V and 1 base from J, leaving 7 bases between. CDR1 LNHDA and CDR2 SQIVND come from the germline V gene (reference sequence). The CDR3 region has the DNA TGTGCCAGTAGTATGAGGGCAAGCAATCAGCCCCAGCATTTT. This codes for CASSMRASNQPQHF.

This clone counts as medium-sized. In DNA form, the CDR3 reads TGCGCCAGCAGCTCGACCCCGGACAGGGTAGGAGGCTACACCTTC. Protein: CASSSTPDRVGGYTF. This chain uses TRBV5-1 with TRBJ1-2, with 8 nucleotides matching TRBD1. CDR1 and CDR2 (germline): SGHRS, YFSETQ. The CDR3 loop spans 15 amino acids. The V segment lost 3 bases and the J segment 8 bases; nucleotides outside the gene matches: 12. Full variable domain (outside the CDR3, taken from reference TRBV5-1 and TRBJ1-2): KAGVTQTPRYLIKTRGQQVTLSCSPISGHRSVSWYQQTPGQGLQFLFEYFSETQRNKGNFPGRFSGRQFSNSRSEMNVSTLELGDSALYLCASSSTPDRVGGYTFGSGTRLTVV.

This clone was counted once. The rearrangement links TRBV10-3 to TRBJ2-4, with D possibly TRBD2 on 5 matching bases. Germline V gene lookup returns CDR1 ENHRY and CDR2 SYGVKD. Trimming pared 10 bases from V and 8 bases from J, leaving 15 bases between. The CDR3 has 12 residues. As DNA, the CDR3 is TGTGCCACCATGGACTCGCAAGACATTCAGTACTTC. Translated: CATMDSQDIQYF.

The chain combines TRBV7-9 with TRBJ1-1; no definite D call. In germline, CDR1 is SEHNR, CDR2 FQNEAQ (reference sequence). The V end was cut by 6 bases, the J end by 3 bases, with 11 bases between. The CDR3 spans 13 residues. This CDR3 reads CASSRLADTEAFF. CDR3 DNA sequence: TGTGCCAGCAGTCGTTTGGCGGACACTGAAGCTTTCTTT.

CDR3 DNA sequence: TGTGCCAGCAGCCGCACTATGGCGAGACCCATCCCAGAGACCCAGTACTTC. It codes for CASSRTMARPIPETQYF. This chain connects TRBV7-2 to TRBJ2-5; D gene uncertain. Germline CDR1 SGHTA, CDR2 FQGNSA. Deletions cut 5 bases from V and 4 bases from J, with 23 bases between. This CDR3 spans 17 amino acids.

This rearrangement joins TRBV7-9 to TRBJ1-1, with 7 nucleotides matching TRBD1. With 4 bases clipped from V and 4 bases from J, the junction kept 6 bases outside the gene matches. The CDR3 loop spans 14 amino acids. The V gene's germline CDR1 is SEHNR and CDR2 FQNEAQ (reference sequence). CDR3 sequence: CASSSRQGLTEAFF. CDR3 in DNA: TGTGCCAGCAGCTCACGACAGGGACTCACTGAAGCTTTCTTT.

This clone was picked up a small number of times. V and J are TRBV25-1 and TRBJ2-7; D may be TRBD2 (6 bases). CDR1 is MGHDK, CDR2 SYGVNS, per germline. This CDR3 contains 15 residues. The V gene lost 1 base and the J gene lost 4 bases, with 14 bases spanning the gap. The chain's CDR3 is CASSESGGRGYEQYF. For the CDR3, the DNA is TGTGCCAGCAGTGAATCAGGAGGGAGAGGTTACGAGCAGTACTTC.

The CDR3 coding sequence is TGTGCCAGCAGTGGCAGCGCGGAGCAGTACGTC. It specifies CASSGSAEQYV. The chain carries TRBV2 and TRBJ2-7; D not resolved. This CDR3 is 11 amino acids long. Germline CDR1 is SNHLY and CDR2 is FYNNEI. Trimming stripped 4 bases from V and 7 bases from J, with 8 bases between.

CDR3 DNA sequence: TGTGCCAGCAGTTTCATAACAGGGGACGGCTACACCTTC. This translates into CASSFITGDGYTF. The chain employs TRBV12-3 or TRBV12-4 and TRBJ1-2; 7 nucleotides line up with TRBD1. The junction had 6 bases not matched to a gene; V was cut back by 3 bases and J by 8 bases. CDR3 length: 13 residues.

In nucleotides, the CDR3 is TGTGCCAGCAGCCCTACCCGGGGGGGGGAAAGGTTGTACGAGCAGTACTTC. Amino acids: CASSPTRGGERLYEQYF. The chain couples TRBV7-9 to TRBJ2-7; 8 nucleotides agree with TRBD2. The CDR3 runs to 17 residues. J gave up 4 bases and V 5 bases, and 16 bases lay outside the gene matches. The germline V gene has CDR1 SEHNR and CDR2 FQNEAQ (reference sequence).

The chain links TRBV5-1 to TRBJ1-4; D perhaps matches TRBD1 (5 bases). The CDR3 is 13 residues long. The V gene lost 1 base and the J gene lost 5 bases, with 6 bases spanning the gap. The germline CDR1 and CDR2 sequences are SGHRS and YFSETQ. The DNA of the CDR3 is TGCGCCAGCAGCTTGCGACAGAATGAAAAACTGTTTTTT. This sequence encodes CASSLRQNEKLFF.

The genes are TRBV11-3 and TRBJ1-1, with 8 bases that match TRBD1. The germline V gene has CDR1 SGHNT and CDR2 YENEEA. CDR3 length: 16 residues. V gave up 7 bases and J gave up 1 base; unmatched junction bases: 11. The chain's CDR3 is CASTPTGERRNTEAFF. In nucleotides, the CDR3 is TGTGCCAGCACCCCGACAGGGGAGAGAAGGAACACTGAAGCTTTCTTT.

The chain has TRBV5-8 and TRBJ2-4, with D unresolved. V shed 2 bases and J shed 12 bases, with 9 bases lying between them. CDR1 and CDR2 (germline): SGHTS, YDEGEE. CDR3 length: 11 amino acids. CDR3 DNA: TGTGCCAGCAGCTTAGACTTCACTCAGTACTTC. The encoded protein is CASSLDFTQYF.

This chain joins TRBV5-1 and TRBJ2-7; D is perhaps TRBD1 (7 bases). Trimming removed 4 bases from V and 3 bases from J, with 23 bases in between. From germline, CDR1 is SGHRS and CDR2 YFSETQ. CDR3 length equals 17 residues. The CDR3 reads CASSRTTGTEFYYEQYF. The CDR3 nucleotides read TGCGCCAGCAGCCGGACTACCGGGACAGAATTTTACTACGAGCAGTACTTC.